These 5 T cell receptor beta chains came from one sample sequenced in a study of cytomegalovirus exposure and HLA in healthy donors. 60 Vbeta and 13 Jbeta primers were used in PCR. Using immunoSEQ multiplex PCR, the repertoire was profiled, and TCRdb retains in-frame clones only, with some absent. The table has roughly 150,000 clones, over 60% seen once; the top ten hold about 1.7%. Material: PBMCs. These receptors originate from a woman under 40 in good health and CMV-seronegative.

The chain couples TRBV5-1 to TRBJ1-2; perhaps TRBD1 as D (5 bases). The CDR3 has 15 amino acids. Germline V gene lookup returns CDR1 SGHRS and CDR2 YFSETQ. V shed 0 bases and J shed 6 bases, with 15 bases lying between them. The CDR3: CASSLEGASRDGYTF. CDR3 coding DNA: TGCGCCAGCAGCTTGGAAGGGGCAAGTCGGGATGGCTACACCTTC.

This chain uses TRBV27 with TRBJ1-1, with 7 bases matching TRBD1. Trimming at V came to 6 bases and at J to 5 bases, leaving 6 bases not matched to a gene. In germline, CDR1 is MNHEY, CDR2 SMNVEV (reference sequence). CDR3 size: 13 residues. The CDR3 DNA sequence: TGTGCCAGCAGACGACAGGGTTGGACTGAAGCTTTCTTT. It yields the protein CASRRQGWTEAFF.

CDR3: CASSPLRGFGYEQYF. The CDR3 DNA follows: TGCGCCAGCAGCCCCCTGCGGGGGTTCGGGTACGAGCAGTACTTC. The V and J genes are TRBV5-1 and TRBJ2-7; 7 bases align to TRBD2. CDR3 length: 15 residues. CDR1 and CDR2 (germline): SGHRS, YFSETQ. V gave up 4 bases and J gave up 4 bases; unmatched junction bases: 11.

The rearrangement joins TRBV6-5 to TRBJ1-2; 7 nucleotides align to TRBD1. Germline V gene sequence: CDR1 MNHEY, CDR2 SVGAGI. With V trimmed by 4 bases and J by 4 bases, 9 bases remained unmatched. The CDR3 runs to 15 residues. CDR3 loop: CASSSPTQGFYGYTF. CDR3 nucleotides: TGTGCCAGCAGTTCCCCTACACAGGGGTTCTATGGCTACACCTTC.

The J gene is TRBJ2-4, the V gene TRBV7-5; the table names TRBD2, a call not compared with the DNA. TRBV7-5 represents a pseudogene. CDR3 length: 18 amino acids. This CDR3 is CVRSLDYPSGVAKNIQYF. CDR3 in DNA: TGTGTCAGAAGCTTAGATTACCCTAGCGGGGTAGCCAAAAACATTCAGTACTTC.